The clone carrying this T cell receptor (beta chain) came up many times. What it binds is not known. V lost 4 bases and J lost 5, with 6 bases in between. This CDR3 has 12 amino acids. Germline assignment: CDR1 LNHDA and CDR2 SQIVND (reference sequence). Researchers took RNA transcripts and amplified the TCR beta CDR3 regions from them. TCR CDR3 regions were first amplified by RT-PCR with HTBI primers. TCRdb used MiXCR to reprocess the multiplex PCR reads, holding one entry per CDR3 protein. This sample has under 250,000 distinct CDR3 sequences; approximately 23% occur once, and the top ten carry roughly 35%. This sample was included in a study of T cells in Graves' hyperthyroidism and ophthalmopathy. Findings of the study overall: The blood repertoire included most of the expanded thyroid clonotypes above 0.001.

Clinical symptoms, serum thyroxine, TRAb, thyroid ultrasound and orbital computed tomography informed diagnoses. The specimen was blood. This TCR was recovered from a woman between 40 and 50 years old with Graves' ophthalmopathy. The chain has TRBV19 and TRBJ1-5, with a possible D match to TRBD1 (5 bases). The CDR3 coding sequence is TGTGCCAGTAGTACGGGGGATCAGCCCCAGCATTTT. Protein: CASSTGDQPQHF.